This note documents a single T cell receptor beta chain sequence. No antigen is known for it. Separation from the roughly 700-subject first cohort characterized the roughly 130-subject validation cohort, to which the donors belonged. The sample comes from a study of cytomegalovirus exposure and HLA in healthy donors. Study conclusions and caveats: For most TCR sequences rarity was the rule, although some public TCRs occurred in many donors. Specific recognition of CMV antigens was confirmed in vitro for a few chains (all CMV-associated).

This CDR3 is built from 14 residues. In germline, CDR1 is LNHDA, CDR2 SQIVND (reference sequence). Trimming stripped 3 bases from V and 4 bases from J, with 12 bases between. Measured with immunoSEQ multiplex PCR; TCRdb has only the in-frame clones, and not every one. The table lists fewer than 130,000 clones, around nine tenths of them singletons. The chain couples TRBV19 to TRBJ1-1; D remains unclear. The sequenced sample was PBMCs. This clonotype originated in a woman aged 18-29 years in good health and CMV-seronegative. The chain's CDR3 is CASSIGSGSTEAFF. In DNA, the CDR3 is TGTGCCAGTAGTATTGGTTCGGGGAGCACTGAAGCTTTCTTT.